This TCR beta chain emerged from a study of shared clonotypes between healthy human individuals. Study details: Three plates were used per donor for CD4 naive, three for CD4 memory, two for CD8 naive and one for CD8 memory. Whole-study findings and limits: Non-shared clonotypes had lower generation probabilities than those shared by all four donors.

Deep was the level used in running the assay. Produced via immunoSEQ multiplex PCR; TCRdb's table is partial and in-frame only. The profile shows fewer than 2.5 million clones, 90% to 95% of them singletons. Concerning this clone itself: Antigen: not known.

Sequencing was performed on naive CD4+ T cells from PBMCs. As for subset: CD45RA+ positively selected. The receptor was isolated from a man aged 18 to 29 in good health. Some clones in this sample may be carry-over from other donors' samples.

CDR3 sequence: CASSSRKGLAHYNEQFF. The DNA of the CDR3 is TGTGCCAGCAGCTCGCGCAAGGGACTAGCGCACTACAATGAGCAGTTCTTC. The V and J genes are TRBV11-1 and TRBJ2-1; 10 bases align to TRBD2. Per the germline V gene, CDR1 is SGHAT and CDR2 is FQDESV (reference sequence). The length of the CDR3 is 17 residues. Germline trimming cut 4 bases from V and 3 bases from J; bases unmatched to any gene: 9.